The rows below give T cell receptor beta chains drawn from one sample of a study of CD8 T cells in Susac syndrome. A single record per CDR3 protein comes from TCRdb applying MiXCR to the immunoSEQ multiplex PCR reads. The sample has around 71,000 distinct CDR3 sequences; roughly 95% are singletons. The sequenced sample consisted of CD4+ T cells from PBMCs. All receptors derive from a human donor with multiple sclerosis. The CDR3 runs from the conserved cysteine through the conserved F or W. The D gene is left open where the match is weak. The size of a clone is reported for some rows only, either as once, few or many, or as a class for expanded clones.

clone_size,j_call,v_call,d_call,cdr3_aa,cdr3_nt
-,TRBJ2-3,TRBV3-1,TRBD2,CASSQETSGSTDTQYF,TGTGCCAGCAGCCAAGAGACTAGCGGAAGCACAGATACGCAGTATTTT
-,TRBJ1-1,TRBV4-3,-,CASSQNGGANTEAFF,TGCGCCAGCAGCCAAAACGGGGGAGCGAACACTGAAGCTTTCTTT
-,TRBJ2-3,TRBV27,TRBD1,CALTGVADTQYF,TGTGCCCTGACAGGGGTTGCAGATACGCAGTATTTT
-,TRBJ2-2,TRBV20-1,TRBD1,CSGAPVGQGIIGELFF,TGCAGTGGCGCGCCAGTTGGACAGGGGATCATCGGGGAGCTGTTTTTT
-,TRBJ2-7,TRBV4-3,-,CASSQDTGTYEQYF,TGCGCCAGCAGCCAAGATACAGGTACCTACGAGCAGTACTTC
-,TRBJ1-1,TRBV12-3/TRBV12-4,TRBD1,CASSAGTARLGDTEAFF,TGTGCCAGCAGTGCAGGGACAGCCCGTCTAGGGGACACTGAAGCTTTCTTT
-,TRBJ2-7,TRBV29-1,TRBD2,CSVKRTSGGYEQYF,TGCAGCGTTAAACGGACTAGCGGGGGATACGAGCAGTACTTC
-,TRBJ1-5,TRBV7-9,TRBD1,CASSPSGGQPQHF,TGTGCCAGCAGCCCCTCAGGGGGTCAGCCCCAGCATTTT
-,TRBJ1-5,TRBV6-1,-,CASSDGQPPNQPQHF,TGTGCCAGCAGTGACGGACAGCCACCCAATCAGCCCCAGCATTTT
-,TRBJ2-7,TRBV6-5,TRBD1,CASSYRSGTGGAYEQYF,TGTGCCAGCAGTTACCGGTCTGGGACAGGGGGGGCCTACGAGCAGTACTTC
-,TRBJ2-7,TRBV11-3,-,CASSSTVGGLNYEQYF,TGTGCCAGCAGCTCCACGGTGGGGGGCCTTAACTACGAGCAGTACTTC
once,TRBJ1-1,TRBV12-3/TRBV12-4,-,CASSLGPNYGFTEAFF,TGTGCCAGCAGTTTGGGCCCCAATTACGGGTTCACTGAAGCTTTCTTT
-,TRBJ2-3,TRBV5-4,TRBD2,CASSPGRSWASGVPDTQYF,TGTGCCAGCAGCCCGGGACGCTCGTGGGCTAGCGGGGTTCCAGATACGCAGTATTTT
-,TRBJ2-7,TRBV30,-,CAWSVRGVVYEQYF,TGTGCCTGGAGTGTACGTGGCGTAGTCTACGAGCAGTACTTC
-,TRBJ2-1,TRBV28,TRBD2,CASSRTSGGAYNEQFF,TGTGCCAGCAGCAGGACTAGCGGGGGGGCGTACAATGAGCAGTTCTTC
-,TRBJ2-7,TRBV6-5,-,CASSYQDSYEQYF,TGTGCCAGCAGTTACCAGGACAGCTACGAGCAGTACTTC